The 2 T cell receptor beta chains in this list originate from one sample, sequenced in a study of blood T cell repertoires in COVID-19 (dated by TCRdb to the early 2020s). The library relied on the immunoSEQ multiplex PCR assay. TCRdb re-hosts the immuneACCESS table, in-frame sequences only. Its copies lack some clones; in the studies checked, an unresolved V gene accounts for under half of them, and the cause for the rest is not known. The sample table records about 99,000 clones; roughly 83% of these occur just once. Jointly, the top ten make up approximately 3.4% of the sample. Specimen: peripheral blood. These receptors originate from a woman aged 80 or over with active or convalescent COVID-19.

The rearrangement joins TRBV9 to TRBJ1-3; the match to TRBD1 covers 10 bases. The CDR3 spans 15 residues. Losses at the gene ends were 3 bases for V and 4 bases for J; bases not matched to a gene: 4. The germline gives CDR1 SGDLS, CDR2 YYNGEE. CDR3 residues: CASSADRGRGNTIYF. CDR3 DNA: TGTGCCAGCAGCGCCGACAGGGGGCGCGGAAACACCATATATTTT.

The gene calls are TRBV6-5 and TRBJ1-1; 10 bases agree with TRBD1. Germline V gene data show CDR1 as MNHEY and CDR2 as SVGAGI. V lost 5 bases to trimming and J lost 4 bases; unmatched junction nucleotides: 1. The CDR3 is 13 amino acids. The CDR3 coding sequence is TGTGCCAGCAGTCGGACAGGGGGCACTGAAGCTTTCTTT. Translation gives CASSRTGGTEAFF.